This T cell receptor beta chain was identified during a study of STAT5B mutations in CD4+ large granular lymphocyte leukemia. About this clone itself: Its matching antigen is unknown.

The length of the CDR3 is 14 residues. Germline loops: CDR1 SGHTA, CDR2 FQGTGA. Between the trimmed V and J ends, which lost 2 bases and 2 bases, there was a span of 4 bases. Profiled with immunoSEQ multiplex PCR; TCRdb holds only in-frame clones, not every one. The profile shows more than 25,000 clones, approximately 81% of them singletons. Regarding the study as a whole: Compared with healthy controls (2/35), patient top clones favored TRBV06 (8/27).

The chain carries TRBV7-3 and TRBJ2-6, with no clear D. Sequenced material: CD4+ T cells from blood buffy coats. The TCR originated in a human donor in good health. CDR3 bases: TGTGCCAGCAGCTTATCTCCTGGGGCCAACGTCCTGACTTTC. This gives the protein CASSLSPGANVLTF.